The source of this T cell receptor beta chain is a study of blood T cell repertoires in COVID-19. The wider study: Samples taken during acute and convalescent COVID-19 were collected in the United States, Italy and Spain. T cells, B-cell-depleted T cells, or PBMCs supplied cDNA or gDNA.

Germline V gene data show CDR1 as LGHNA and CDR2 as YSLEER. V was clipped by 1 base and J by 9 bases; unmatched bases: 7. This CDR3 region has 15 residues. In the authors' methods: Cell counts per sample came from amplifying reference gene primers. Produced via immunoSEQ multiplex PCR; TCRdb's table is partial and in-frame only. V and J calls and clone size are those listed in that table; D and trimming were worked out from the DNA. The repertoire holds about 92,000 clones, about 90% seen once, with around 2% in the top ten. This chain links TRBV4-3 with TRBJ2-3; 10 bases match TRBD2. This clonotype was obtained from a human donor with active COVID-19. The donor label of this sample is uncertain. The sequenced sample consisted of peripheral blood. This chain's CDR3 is CASSQGPGLARTQYF. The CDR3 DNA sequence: TGCGCCAGCAGCCAAGGCCCGGGACTAGCGCGAACGCAGTATTTT.